These 8 T cell receptor beta chains were sequenced from one sample in a study of T cells in women clearing cervical HPV infection. Sequencing was performed with immunoSEQ multiplex PCR; in TCRdb, only in-frame clones are kept and a portion is missing. The sample is made up of roughly 30,000 clones, and the top ten hold roughly 4.2% of it. The sequencing input was blood buffy coat. Every receptor here comes from a woman aged 18 to 75 with a cervical HPV16 infection that either progressed to CIN3+ or cleared (not recorded which).

With respect to this clone: The missing CDR3 end, 3 residues past where the read stops, is filled in from the germline J gene. J is TRBJ2-3 and V is TRBV30; a possible D gene is TRBD1 (8 bases). The V end was cut by 3 bases, the J end by 1 base, with 17 bases between. Germline V lookup: CDR1 GTSNPN, CDR2 SVGIG (reference sequence). The CDR3 sequence is 16 residues long. The CDR3 spells CAWRGLQGVGTDTQYF. CDR3 DNA, as far as it was read: TGTGCCTGGAGGGGACTACAGGGGGTCGGCACAGATACG.

In terms of frequency, this clone is medium-sized. The sequenced fragment ends 3 residues before the CDR3 boundary, so the rest is inferred from the germline J gene. The rearrangement links TRBV6-4 to TRBJ2-6, with D possibly being TRBD2 (6 bases). V lost 9 bases to trimming and J lost 1 base, with 16 bases between them. The CDR3 extends over 16 amino acids. Germline V gives CDR1 MRHNA, CDR2 SNTAGT. Partial CDR3 DNA: TGTGCCAGTGCGGGGACGGAACTTTCTGGGGCCAACGTC. Translating it yields CASAGTELSGANV. The whole CDR3 protein is CASAGTELSGANVLTF.

As for this clone: The CDR3 is cut off 3 residues early in the read; its end comes from the germline J gene. V gene TRBV2 combines with J gene TRBJ2-3, with a possible D match to TRBD1 (5 bases). Trimming took 1 base from V and 2 from J, leaving 7 bases between them. CDR3 size: 14 residues. The germline CDR1 and CDR2 sequences are SNHLY and FYNNEI. The CDR3 is CASSEGQYTDTQYF. The covered CDR3 bases are TGTGCCAGCAGTGAAGGACAGTACACAGATACG. The whole variable domain, filled in from reference TRBV2 and TRBJ2-3, reads EPEVTQTPSHQVTQMGQEVILRCVPISNHLYFYWYRQILGQKVEFLVSFYNNEISEKSEIFDDQFSVERPDGSNFTLKIRSTKLEDSAMYFCASSEGQYTDTQYFGPGTRLTVL.

Points on this clone: The read ends 3 residues before the CDR3 terminus; that terminus is restored from the germline J gene. V gene TRBV5-1 combines with J gene TRBJ2-7; 7 bases are a match to TRBD1. The junction had 13 bases not matched to a gene; V was cut back by 8 bases and J by 2 bases. The CDR3 totals 15 residues. CDR1 SGHRS and CDR2 YFSETQ come from the germline V gene. The covered CDR3 bases are TGCGCCAGTAGAAGGGGGACAGCGAATACCTACGAG. It codes for CASRRGTANTYE. The complete CDR3 protein is CASRRGTANTYEQYF.

Regarding this clone: The sequenced fragment ends 3 residues before the CDR3 boundary, so the rest is inferred from the germline J gene. The chain uses TRBV2 and TRBJ2-2, with D hard to call. V shed 4 bases and J shed 4 bases, with 22 bases lying between them. Germline-derived CDR1 and CDR2 are SNHLY and FYNNEI. The CDR3 is 18 residues long. The CDR3 DNA, read in part, is TGTGCCAGCAGTGGATATGCGAGTAGCCGTATGGTCACCGGGGAG. It codes for CASSGYASSRMVTGE. The CDR3 reads in full as CASSGYASSRMVTGELFF.

To note about this clone: The read terminates 3 residues before the CDR3 end, so the remaining end is supplied by the germline J gene. The chain combines TRBV5-1 with TRBJ2-5; 7 nucleotides align to TRBD2. The CDR3 sequence is 16 residues long. Germline V CDR1 and CDR2: SGHRS, YFSETQ. Trimming took 4 bases from V and 7 from J; bases not matched to a gene: 16. The sequenced part of the CDR3 DNA is TGCGCCAGCAGCGGTTCGGGGGGTACTGACGTCGGGACC. It translates to CASSGSGGTDVGT. The whole CDR3 is CASSGSGGTDVGTQYF.

Worth noting for this clone: The CDR3 end falls 3 residues outside the read, so it is completed with the germline J gene. The V gene is TRBV19, the J gene TRBJ1-1, with 7 bases aligning to TRBD1. The CDR3 consists of 14 residues. Germline-derived CDR1 and CDR2 are LNHDA and SQIVND (reference sequence). Trimming took 5 bases from V and 7 from J; bases not matched to a gene: 10. The covered CDR3 bases are TGTGCCAGTAGTCCCGGGACAGCTGCCCTTGAA. As protein: CASSPGTAALE. The full CDR3 protein is CASSPGTAALEAFF.

Worth noting for this clone: With the read ending 3 residues before the CDR3 end, the germline J gene is used to fill in that end. J is TRBJ2-2 and V is TRBV5-4; the D is unclear. V was pared by 0 bases and J by 6 bases, with 9 bases between. Germline CDR1 reads SGHNT; CDR2 reads YYREEE (reference sequence). This CDR3 is built from 14 residues. CDR3 amino acids: CASSLGAASGELFF. The CDR3 DNA, read in part, is TGTGCCAGCAGCTTGGGGGCCGCTTCCGGGGAG.